The 18 T cell receptor beta chains listed next were all sequenced from one sample in a study of OX40 agonist ivuxolimab in advanced cancers. Using immunoSEQ multiplex PCR, the repertoire was profiled, and TCRdb retains in-frame clones only, with some absent. The sample shows about 58,000 clones, approximately 91% of them seen only once. The sequences come from CD4+ or CD8+ T cells sorted from blood, collected in a trial of the OX40 agonist ivuxolimab. Receptors originate from an adult with an advanced solid tumor such as melanoma, head and neck, liver or kidney cancer.

The gene calls are TRBV6-1 and TRBJ2-1; no clear D gene. V lost 2 bases and J 10 bases, leaving 3 bases between the germline ends. This CDR3 comprises 10 residues. Germline values: CDR1 MNHNS, CDR2 SASEGT. CDR3 sequence reads: CASSEWEQFF. CDR3 nucleotides: TGTGCCAGCAGTGAATGGGAGCAGTTCTTC.

The chain employs TRBV6-5 and TRBJ2-7; D unclear. V lost 4 bases and J lost 0, with 16 bases in between. The CDR3 totals 16 residues. From germline, CDR1 is MNHEY and CDR2 SVGAGI. The DNA of the CDR3 is TGTGCCAGCAGTTTTTCAGGCACCCAACCCTCCTACGAGCAGTACTTC. Residues: CASSFSGTQPSYEQYF.

CDR3 residues: CASSTGIGYTF. As DNA, the CDR3 is TGTGCCAGCAGCACAGGGATCGGCTACACCTTC. The chain uses TRBV25-1 and TRBJ1-2, with D possibly matching TRBD1 (6 bases). The CDR3 covers 11 residues. Germline-derived CDR1 and CDR2 are MGHDK and SYGVNS. V lost 6 bases and J 8 bases, leaving 10 bases between the germline ends.

The J gene is TRBJ2-7, the V gene TRBV19, with 15 positions matching TRBD2. J gave up 2 bases and V 4 bases, and 3 bases lay outside the gene matches. Germline V gene lookup returns CDR1 LNHDA and CDR2 SQIVND (reference sequence). This CDR3 region has 16 residues. The CDR3 protein is CASSTRTSGRAYEQYF. DNA of the CDR3: TGTGCCAGTAGTACCCGGACTAGCGGGAGGGCCTACGAGCAGTACTTC.

CDR3 bases: TGTGCCAGCTCACCAGCTGGCCAGGAGACCCAGTACTTC. Amino acids: CASSPAGQETQYF. The V call is TRBV18, the J call TRBJ2-5, with D hard to call. Trimming cost V 2 bases and J 5 bases, with 9 bases left between them. CDR3 length: 13 residues. Germline loops: CDR1 KGHSH, CDR2 LQKENI.

The CDR3 loop reads CASSMSGASFNTGELFF. In DNA form, the CDR3 reads TGTGCCAGTAGTATGTCAGGGGCCTCCTTCAACACCGGGGAGCTGTTTTTT. The genes are TRBV19 and TRBJ2-2; D perhaps matches TRBD1 (6 bases). Germline V gene lookup returns CDR1 LNHDA and CDR2 SQIVND (reference sequence). Trimming removed 3 bases at V and 2 bases at J, with 16 bases between. CDR3 length: 17 amino acids.

The V call is TRBV5-4, the J call TRBJ1-6, with no clear D. The V end lost 1 base, the J end lost 10 bases, and 12 bases lay between the germline ends. This CDR3 is 14 amino acids long. Germline CDR1 SGHNT, CDR2 YYREEE (reference sequence). CDR3 sequence: CASSLKGYESPLHF. The CDR3, as DNA: TGTGCCAGCAGCTTGAAGGGTTACGAGTCACCCCTCCACTTT.

The rearrangement uses TRBV25-1 and TRBJ2-7; maybe TRBD2 (7 bases). CDR3 size: 14 residues. V lost 4 bases, J lost 3 bases, and 13 bases lay in between. Per the germline V gene, CDR1 is MGHDK and CDR2 is SYGVNS. The DNA of the CDR3 is TGTGCCAGCAGTGGGGGGGGCGGGATCTACGAGCAGTACTTC. Translated, it gives CASSGGGGIYEQYF.

The chain is built from TRBV5-1 and TRBJ1-1, with D perhaps matching TRBD1 (6 bases). Germline CDR1 reads SGHRS; CDR2 reads YFSETQ. The CDR3 sequence is 15 residues long. Trimming left V 0 bases short and J 5 bases short, with 14 bases between. CDR3 in amino acids: CASSLVGGLYTEAFF. CDR3 DNA sequence: TGCGCCAGCAGCTTGGTGGGGGGGCTGTATACTGAAGCTTTCTTT.

This chain's CDR3 is CASSPMGQGGNSPLHF. The CDR3 coding sequence is TGTGCCAGTAGTCCCATGGGACAGGGAGGTAATTCACCCCTCCACTTT. The chain is built from TRBV19 and TRBJ1-6, with 9 bases fitting TRBD1. V shed 5 bases and J 6 bases; nucleotides not matched to a gene: 8. Per the germline V gene, CDR1 is LNHDA and CDR2 is SQIVND (reference sequence). This CDR3 region has 16 residues.

The CDR3 sequence is CASSSPGLGYTF. As DNA, the CDR3 is TGTGCCAGCAGTTCCCCCGGGCTTGGCTACACCTTC. This rearrangement joins TRBV27 to TRBJ1-2; D uncertain. Germline CDR1 reads MNHEY; CDR2 reads SMNVEV (reference sequence). The CDR3 extends over 12 amino acids. The V end was cut by 4 bases, the J end by 7 bases, with 10 bases between.

This clone was found a few times. This chain links TRBV18 with TRBJ2-5; D uncertain. Trimming took off 4 bases at V and 5 bases at J, with 11 bases between the two ends. Germline V gives CDR1 KGHSH, CDR2 LQKENI. This CDR3 is built from 13 residues. The CDR3 sequence: CASSQGLSETQYF. Here the CDR3 DNA reads TGTGCCAGCTCACAAGGGCTTAGCGAGACCCAGTACTTC.

Only a few counts were recorded for this clone. The CDR3 DNA sequence: TGTGCCAGCAGCTTAGTGGCGGGGCCGGGGGCAGATACGCAGTATTTT. Translating gives CASSLVAGPGADTQYF. The chain couples TRBV13 to TRBJ2-3; D may be TRBD2 (6 bases). Germline CDR1 is PRHDT and CDR2 is FYEKMQ (reference sequence). Trimming removed 1 base at V and 4 bases at J, with 15 bases between. The length of the CDR3 is 16 residues.

The chain recombines TRBV11-2 with TRBJ2-1, with a possible D match to TRBD1 (6 bases). CDR3 length: 14 residues. V gave up 6 bases and J gave up 7 bases, with 16 bases separating them. Germline V lookup: CDR1 SGHAT, CDR2 FQNNGV. The CDR3 sequence is CASRSLRDTNEQFF. The DNA for the CDR3 is TGTGCCAGCAGGTCGCTCCGGGACACGAATGAGCAGTTCTTC.

The chain is built from TRBV14 and TRBJ2-1; a weak D match, TRBD2 (5 bases). Germline CDR1 SGHDN, CDR2 FVKESK. The CDR3 is 18 residues long. V was pared by 0 bases and J by 7 bases, with 22 bases between. CDR3 sequence reads: CASSQDKELAGFSNEQFF. The CDR3 DNA reads as TGTGCCAGCAGCCAAGATAAGGAACTGGCGGGTTTCTCGAATGAGCAGTTCTTC.

The chain couples TRBV19 to TRBJ2-2; D is unclear. Trimming left V 5 bases short and J 10 bases short, with 20 bases between. Germline V gene data show CDR1 as LNHDA and CDR2 as SQIVND (reference sequence). The CDR3 sequence is 15 residues long. In DNA form, the CDR3 reads TGTGCCAGTAGTGCCCAAGACGGAGCTCCCGAGGAGCTGTTTTTT. Translated, it gives CASSAQDGAPEELFF.

This chain connects TRBV6-6 to TRBJ1-2; D is possibly TRBD1 (5 bases). This CDR3 region has 15 residues. Looked up from germline, CDR1 is MNHNY and CDR2 is SVGAGI (reference sequence). V lost 6 bases to trimming and J lost 6 bases, with 20 bases between them. The CDR3 sequence is CASSQIRTDTHGYTF. CDR3 DNA: TGTGCCAGCAGCCAGATTCGGACGGACACACATGGCTACACCTTC.

The V and J genes are TRBV5-1 and TRBJ1-6; 9 nucleotides line up with TRBD1. V shed 6 bases, J shed 9 bases, and the junction held 7 bases outside the gene matches. The CDR3 covers 14 residues. Germline V gene lookup returns CDR1 SGHRS and CDR2 YFSETQ. In DNA, the CDR3 is TGCGCCAGCACCGCGGGACAGGGAAGTTCACCCCTCCACTTT. It encodes CASTAGQGSSPLHF.